The present T cell receptor beta chain was sequenced within a study of radiotherapy plus CTLA-4 blockade in lung cancer. Sequenced by immunoSEQ multiplex PCR; TCRdb stores in-frame clones only, minus some. The table lists some 98,000 clones, 82% of them singletons, with approximately 3.4% in the top ten. The length of the CDR3 is 16 residues. Germline loops: CDR1 SGHRS, CDR2 YFSETQ. V dropped 2 bases and J dropped 2; count of bases not matched to a gene: 6. This clonotype originated in a human donor with non-small cell lung cancer who had a partial response to radiotherapy plus ipilimumab. The chain joins TRBV5-1 to TRBJ2-3, with 9 bases identical to TRBD1. Sequenced material: peripheral blood, taken from a patient treated with radiotherapy plus ipilimumab. The CDR3 reads CASSFDRGRITDTQYF. Written as DNA, the CDR3 is TGCGCCAGCAGCTTCGACAGGGGGAGAATCACAGATACGCAGTATTTT.